This record looks at one T cell receptor (beta chain) sequence and its context. This clonotype was counted at least ten times. Its specific antigen is unknown. No clone much larger than this one lies a single base away; base qualities are absent. This specimen belongs to a study of blood T cells in healthy people across ages (dated by TCRdb to the mid-2010s). For the study in its entirety: In model experiments, template switching captured about one uniquely barcoded TCR beta cDNA molecule for every two T cells. To track age-related changes in TCR beta repertoire diversity, the study relied on deep sequencing normalized with unique cDNA molecular identifiers. Four age groups were formed from the donors: young (average approximately 15 years), middle-aged (around 41), aged (around 68) and long-lived (82). To avoid experimental bias, donors of different ages were randomly spread across the sequencing lanes. For two donors (one aged 18 to 30 and one aged 80 or older), the study analyzed two additional independent replicas of 1 million unique cDNA reads from the same blood draw.

The roughly 39 donors, aged roughly 6 to 95 years, were systemically healthy Caucasian individuals from Russia. Around 9.9 milliliters of peripheral blood were collected from each donor into EDTA-treated Vacutainer tubes. Ficoll-Paque density-gradient centrifugation was used to isolate PBMCs, with at least 6 million per sample. Trizol reagent was used to extract total RNA from the PBMCs, yielding at least 5.5 micrograms per sample. For every donor, an aliquot of PBMCs went through flow cytometry to measure the percentages of naive CD45RAhigh/CD27high T cells. The library was made by 5' RACE. Sequencing took place on an Illumina HiSeq 2500. A second PCR of roughly 6 to 12 cycles was performed with a sample-barcoded 5' primer and a J-beta primer mix. Each TCR beta cDNA molecule received a unique molecular identifier from a template-switch 5' adaptor carrying 12 random nucleotides. At least 2.5 million CDR3-containing paired-end reads were obtained from each sample. First-strand cDNA synthesis was performed from all RNA using the Mint cDNA synthesis kit, with priming by a TRBC-specific oligonucleotide. Following uracil-DNA glycosylase treatment, all cDNA underwent a first 18-cycle PCR with the universal primers M1SS and BC2_uni_R. The original methods were these. For normalization, 1 million high-quality reads, each with a distinct molecular identifier, were randomly selected from each sample. Instead of being binned into consensus sequences, reads that shared molecular identifiers were thrown out. CDR3 identification, clonotype clustering and error correction used MiTCR with a Q25 quality threshold and the strictest error-elimination algorithm. Lower-bound total TCR beta diversity was estimated with a nonparametric unseen species model using Euler transformation. Through fastp at Q25 and MiXCR, TCRdb rebuilt clones from the public reads, retaining in-frame beta chains. Each record represents a unique CDR3 protein, reported with the most common genes and DNA among its rows. TCRdb assigned the V and J calls; the authors' analysis was not used. The sample includes under 850,000 distinct CDR3 sequences, with 35% to 40% observed a single time. The top ten clones comprise approximately 13% of the sample.

Inclusive of the bounding cysteine and phenylalanine, the CDR3 is 13 residues long. Of the read, only the CDR3 DNA is kept; its 39 bases are in frame from base 1. A distance of 9 bases separates the germline ends of V and J, which lose 0 bases and 5 bases respectively. In the germline V gene, CDR1 corresponds to SGDLS and CDR2 to YYNGEE. Overall study outcomes, separate from this receptor: Estimates of total diversity based on one million sequenced T cells were considered lower bounds and underestimates. Observed TCR beta diversity per million T cells fell roughly linearly with age, and a significant reduction was already apparent by age approximately 41. Donor CMV infection status was unknown, potentially confounding age-related changes in expanded clonotypes. Compared with the aged group, the long-lived group had more naive CD4+ T cells, fewer expanded clones and increased TCR diversity, a pattern suggesting age selection. Because profiling used bulk unsorted PBMCs, naive and antigen-experienced compartments could not be compared conclusively. There was a strong correlation between observed TCR beta diversity and the percentage of naive T cells measured by flow cytometry.

The sequenced sample consisted of blood. The source of this sequence is a man aged 18 to 29 in good health. Here the chain combines TRBV9 and TRBJ2-7; the D gene lacks a confident call. The DNA reads as follows: TGTGCCAGCAGCGTAGATCTCAGCCACGAGCAGTACTTC. It encodes CASSVDLSHEQYF.